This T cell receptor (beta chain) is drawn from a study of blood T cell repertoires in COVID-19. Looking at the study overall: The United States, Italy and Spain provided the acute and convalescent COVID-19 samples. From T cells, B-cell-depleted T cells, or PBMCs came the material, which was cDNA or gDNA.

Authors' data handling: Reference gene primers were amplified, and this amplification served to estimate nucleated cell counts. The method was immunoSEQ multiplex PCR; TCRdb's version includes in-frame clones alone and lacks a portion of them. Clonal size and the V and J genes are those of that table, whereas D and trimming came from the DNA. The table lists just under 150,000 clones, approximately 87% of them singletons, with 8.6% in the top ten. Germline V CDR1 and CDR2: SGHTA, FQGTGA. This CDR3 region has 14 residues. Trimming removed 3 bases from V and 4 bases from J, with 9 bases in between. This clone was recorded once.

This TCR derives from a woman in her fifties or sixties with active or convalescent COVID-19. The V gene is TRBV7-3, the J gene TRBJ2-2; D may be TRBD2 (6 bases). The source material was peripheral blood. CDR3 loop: CASSFGGGTGELFF. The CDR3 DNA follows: TGTGCCAGCAGCTTCGGGGGTGGCACCGGGGAGCTGTTTTTT.